The 26 T cell receptor beta chains listed next were all sequenced from one sample in a study of regulatory T cells in long-lasting Graves disease (dated by TCRdb to 2020 to 2023). Libraries were prepared through multiplex PCR. This sample was sequenced with an Illumina HiSeq 4000. TCR beta libraries were built with iRepertoire HTBI primers and Arm-PCR amplification of CDR3 regions. TCRdb reprocessing: public reads trimmed at Q25 with fastp, clones called with MiXCR, in-frame beta chains kept. For every CDR3 protein sequence, its rows merge into one entry that carries the most common genes and DNA. Recorded for this sample are hundreds of thousands of distinct CDR3 sequences; roughly a sixth of them occurred a single time. The ten largest clones capture approximately 30% of the sample. The time point tag for this specimen amounts to: newly diagnosed GD, antithyroid drugs for less than 3 months. RNA was extracted from PBMCs in TRIzol for both TCR sequencing and RNA sequencing.

These data were also filed under a second study, of T cells in Graves' hyperthyroidism and ophthalmopathy.

Sequencing was performed on peripheral blood mononuclear cells (PBMCs), taken at new diagnosis, from a patient treated with antithyroid drugs. The receptors here all came from a man aged 35 to 55 with Graves disease. Donor details come from another sample of the same person, matched by shared clones.

This clonotype was found many times. This sequence joins TRBV11-2 and TRBJ2-1; 8 bases are shared with TRBD2. The V gene end was trimmed by 1 base and the J gene end by 10 bases; junction bases not matched to a gene: 12. Germline V CDR1 and CDR2: SGHAT, FQNNGV. The CDR3 is made up of 16 amino acids. CDR3 loop: CASSLGSGGEWYEQFF. In nucleotides, the CDR3 is TGTGCCAGCAGCTTAGGAAGCGGGGGTGAATGGTACGAGCAGTTCTTC.

This clonotype came up many times. V usage is TRBV28 and J usage is TRBJ2-4, with 8 bases identical to TRBD1. Germline V CDR1 and CDR2: MDHEN, SYDVKM. CDR3 size: 15 residues. Germline trimming cut 1 base from V and 6 bases from J; bases unmatched to any gene: 5. Here the CDR3 reads CASSLSGQGRNIQYF. The CDR3 DNA sequence: TGTGCCAGCAGTTTATCCGGACAGGGCCGAAACATTCAGTACTTC.

This clonotype was recorded at least ten times. V and J are TRBV28 and TRBJ2-7, with D possibly TRBD2 on 7 matching bases. CDR1 and CDR2 (germline): MDHEN, SYDVKM. The CDR3 extends over 13 amino acids. CDR3 residues: CLSEGGSSYEQYF. CDR3 nucleotides: TGTCTGAGCGAGGGGGGGAGCTCCTACGAGCAGTACTTC.

The sample holds a few counts of this clonotype. The chain recombines TRBV20-1 with TRBJ1-4, with a tentative D call TRBD1 (6 bases). Trimming stripped 0 bases from V and 5 bases from J, with 10 bases between. Germline-derived CDR1 and CDR2 are DFQATT and SNEGSKA (reference sequence). This CDR3 is built from 14 residues. Here the CDR3 reads CSARDTGSNEKLFF. CDR3 bases: TGCAGTGCTAGAGATACAGGGTCGAATGAAAAACTGTTTTTT.

Regarding this clonotype: A junction boundary mismatches the germline segment, possibly from a read error. This chain connects TRBV6-5 to TRBJ2-7, with TRBD1 identical over 7 bases. The CDR3 totals 15 residues. Germline-derived CDR1 and CDR2 are MNHEY and SVGAGI. CDR3 nucleotide sequence: TGTGCCAGCAGTTACTCGGGACAGCAACTCTACGAGCGGTACTTC. It encodes CASSYSGQQLYERYF.

This clonotype was seen ten or more times. The chain links TRBV5-1 to TRBJ1-1, with a possible D match to TRBD1 (5 bases). V lost 3 bases and J 1 base, leaving 10 bases between the germline ends. Germline lookup yields CDR1 SGHRS and CDR2 YFSETQ. There are 14 residues in the CDR3. The CDR3 protein is CASSSRGKNTEAFF. The CDR3 coding sequence is TGCGCCAGCAGCTCGCGGGGGAAGAACACTGAAGCTTTCTTT.

As concerns this clonotype: A read error is likely here: a far larger clone is one base away. This rearrangement joins TRBV7-2 to TRBJ2-2; no reliable D call. V was trimmed by 4 bases and J by 0 bases, leaving 6 bases between them. Per germline, CDR1 SGHTA and CDR2 FQGNSA. The CDR3 consists of 14 residues. Written as DNA, the CDR3 is TGTGCCAGCAGCTCGCACGCGAACACCGGGGAGCTGTTTTTT. This gives the protein CASSSHANTGELFF.

This clonotype was seen repeatedly, ten times or more. The CDR3 reads CASSVVLGQGNQPQHF. Here the CDR3 DNA reads TGTGCCAGCAGTGTTGTGTTGGGGCAGGGCAATCAGCCCCAGCATTTT. The chain combines TRBV6-1 with TRBJ1-5; maybe TRBD1 (5 bases). The V and J ends lost 4 bases and 2 bases respectively, with 15 bases between them. Per the germline V gene, CDR1 is MNHNS and CDR2 is SASEGT. This CDR3 region has 16 residues.

Concerning this clonotype: At one of its ends the junction is not consistent with the germline gene, which may arise from a read error. The chain is built from TRBV20-1 and TRBJ2-2; TRBD1 might be the D (6 bases). CDR1 DFQATT and CDR2 SNEGSKA come from the germline V gene (reference sequence). This CDR3 is 13 amino acids long. CDR3 residues: CSADLGDTGEPFF. CDR3 DNA: TGCAGTGCCGACCTAGGGGACACCGGGGAGCCGTTTTTT.

This clonotype has at least ten counts. The gene calls are TRBV5-1 and TRBJ2-6; no firm D call. The CDR3 runs to 16 residues. Looked up from germline, CDR1 is SGHRS and CDR2 is YFSETQ. The V end lost 4 bases, the J end lost 2 bases, and 13 bases lay between the germline ends. The CDR3 sequence is CASSPTPSTGANVLTF. The CDR3, as DNA: TGCGCCAGCAGCCCGACGCCGAGTACTGGGGCCAACGTCCTGACTTTC.

Comment on this clonotype: A much larger clone sits a single nucleotide away, making a read error possible. The chain recombines TRBV9 with TRBJ2-3; D is tentatively TRBD1 or TRBD2 (5 bases each). The germline CDR1 and CDR2 sequences are SGDLS and YYNGEE. CDR3 length equals 15 residues. DNA of the CDR3: TGTGCCAGCATCGCCGGGACGGCTAGCACAGATACGCATTATTTT. It encodes CASIAGTASTDTHYF.

This clonotype showed up many times. This sequence joins TRBV2 and TRBJ1-6; D is uncertain. The CDR3 runs 13 residues. V lost 5 bases to trimming and J lost 6 bases, with 8 bases between them. Germline lookup yields CDR1 SNHLY and CDR2 FYNNEI. This CDR3 reads CASSSGFNSPLHF. CDR3 in DNA: TGTGCCAGCAGTTCGGGCTTTAATTCACCCCTCCACTTT.

This clonotype was seen at least ten times. Here the CDR3 reads CASMLGAGNQPQHF. The CDR3 bases are TGTGCCAGCATGCTGGGGGCTGGCAATCAGCCCCAGCATTTT. The genes are TRBV5-6 and TRBJ1-5; a weak D match, TRBD1 (6 bases). The CDR3 has 14 amino acids. V dropped 6 bases and J dropped 2 bases, with 12 bases sitting between them. Germline-derived CDR1 and CDR2 are SGHDT and YYEEEE.

This clonotype has ten or more counts. The V call is TRBV5-4, the J call TRBJ2-3; 7 bases are shared with TRBD1. Unmatched junction bases numbered 10, after V lost 4 bases and J lost 2 bases. The CDR3 covers 16 residues. In germline, CDR1 is SGHNT, CDR2 YYREEE (reference sequence). As DNA, the CDR3 is TGTGCCAGCAGCAGGGATCGACAGGGCCTCACAGATACGCAGTATTTT. The encoded protein is CASSRDRQGLTDTQYF.

This clonotype came up once. This is likely an artifact of a read error, given a far larger clone one base away. The rearrangement joins TRBV11-3 to TRBJ2-3; tentatively, D is TRBD1 (5 bases). The CDR3 spans 16 residues. CDR1 SGHNT and CDR2 YENEEA come from the germline V gene. CDR3 sequence: CACSLGIRVSTDTQYF. In nucleotides, the CDR3 is TGTGCCTGCAGCTTAGGTATCAGGGTTTCCACAGATACGCAGTATTTT.

This clonotype was found many times. The chain uses TRBV12-3 or TRBV12-4 and TRBJ1-1; the match to TRBD1 covers 10 bases. The V and J ends lost 3 bases and 5 bases, in that order; junction bases with no gene match: 6. The CDR3 consists of 15 residues. CDR3 region: CASSLRDRGRTEAFF. DNA of the CDR3: TGTGCCAGCAGTTTGAGGGACAGGGGCAGGACTGAAGCTTTCTTT.

This clonotype was seen many times. The chain couples TRBV6-2 or TRBV6-3 to TRBJ2-3, with D possibly being TRBD1 (5 bases). This CDR3 comprises 14 residues. Germline V CDR1 and CDR2: MNHEY, SVGEGT. Trimming shortened V by 0 bases and J by 3 bases, and 7 bases separated the two germline ends. CDR3 in amino acids: CASSYSQGTDTQYF. The CDR3 coding sequence is TGTGCCAGCAGTTACTCGCAGGGAACAGATACGCAGTATTTT.

This clonotype showed up many times. The CDR3 spells CASSFRDRGSYEQYF. CDR3 DNA: TGCGCCAGCAGCTTCCGGGACAGGGGTTCCTACGAGCAGTACTTC. V and J are TRBV5-1 and TRBJ2-7; 10 bases fit TRBD1. CDR1 and CDR2 (germline): SGHRS, YFSETQ. CDR3 length: 15 residues. With V trimmed by 2 bases and J by 1 base, 3 bases remained unmatched.

The table lists this clonotype with many counts. The V call is TRBV20-1, the J call TRBJ1-4, with D perhaps matching TRBD1 (6 bases). Germline assignment: CDR1 DFQATT and CDR2 SNEGSKA (reference sequence). The CDR3 is 14 amino acids. The V end lost 6 bases, the J end lost 0 bases, and 11 bases lay between the germline ends. In DNA, the CDR3 is TGCAGTGCGAACAGGGATACAACTAATGAAAAACTGTTTTTT. This encodes CSANRDTTNEKLFF.

The chain is built from TRBV19 and TRBJ2-6; possibly TRBD2 for D (6 bases). With 1 base removed from V and 2 bases from J, the gap between germline ends came to 12 bases. Germline assignment: CDR1 LNHDA and CDR2 SQIVND (reference sequence). This CDR3 contains 17 residues. The CDR3 nucleotides are TGTGCCAGTAGTATAGGGAGGAGGGAACCTGGGGCCAACGTCCTGACTTTC. Translated: CASSIGRREPGANVLTF.

This clonotype was counted many times. The chain carries TRBV20-1 and TRBJ2-3, with 10 positions matching TRBD2. The CDR3 totals 16 residues. The germline V gene has CDR1 DFQATT and CDR2 SNEGSKA (reference sequence). Germline trimming cut 3 bases from V and 0 bases from J; bases unmatched to any gene: 6. CDR3 sequence reads: CSASSSGGASTDTQYF. The CDR3 region has the DNA TGCAGTGCTAGTTCTAGCGGGGGCGCTAGCACAGATACGCAGTATTTT.

This clonotype was picked up many times. The V and J genes are TRBV28 and TRBJ2-6, with D possibly being TRBD1 (6 bases). Trimming pared 9 bases from V and 6 bases from J, leaving 21 bases between. CDR1 is MDHEN and CDR2 is SYDVKM in the germline V gene. This CDR3 is built from 16 residues. This CDR3 is CASGTPGYFMANVLTF. In nucleotides, the CDR3 is TGTGCCAGTGGGACACCGGGTTATTTCATGGCCAACGTCCTGACTTTC.

The chain uses TRBV19 and TRBJ2-7; a possible D gene is TRBD1 (5 bases). This CDR3 has 13 residues. CDR1 and CDR2 from the germline V gene are LNHDA and SQIVND (reference sequence). V shed 4 bases and J shed 6 bases, with 13 bases lying between them. This CDR3 reads CASSTVFDSEQYF. The CDR3 DNA sequence: TGTGCCAGTAGTACCGTATTTGACAGCGAGCAGTACTTC.

The chain employs TRBV24-1 and TRBJ1-2; D possibly corresponds to TRBD1 (6 bases). Germline V gene data show CDR1 as KGHDR and CDR2 as SFDVKD. The germline V and J ends were trimmed by 3 bases and 6 bases, with 10 bases remaining between them. The CDR3 sequence is 13 residues long. This CDR3 reads CATSDLRDNGYTF. The CDR3, as DNA: TGTGCCACCAGTGATCTAAGGGACAATGGCTACACCTTC.

This clonotype was counted ten times or more. The chain combines TRBV7-2 with TRBJ2-3, with 7 bases lining up with TRBD1. The CDR3 extends over 14 amino acids. CDR1 and CDR2 from the germline V gene are SGHTA and FQGNSA. The junction had 7 bases not matched to a gene; V was cut back by 5 bases and J by 5 bases. The chain's CDR3 is CASSPVTGLDTQYF. In DNA, the CDR3 is TGTGCCAGCAGCCCCGTGACAGGGTTAGATACGCAGTATTTT.

The sample holds many counts of this clonotype. CDR3 in amino acids: CASKPGGDIYNEQFF. DNA for the CDR3: TGTGCCAGCAAACCGGGGGGGGATATTTACAATGAGCAGTTCTTC. This chain uses TRBV27 with TRBJ2-1; 8 positions match TRBD2. CDR3 length equals 15 residues. Per germline, CDR1 MNHEY and CDR2 SMNVEV (reference sequence). After removal of 7 bases from V and 4 bases from J, the junction contained 9 bases not matched to a gene.